Sequencing of this T cell receptor (beta chain) was carried out in a study of shared clonotypes between healthy human individuals. Germline V gives CDR1 SNHLY, CDR2 FYNNEI. The V gene end was trimmed by 5 bases and the J gene end by 5 bases; junction bases not matched to a gene: 9. This CDR3 spans 17 amino acids. Naive CD8 cells lacked CD45RO, underwent positive selection for CCR7 and left out terminally differentiated effector memory CD45RA+ cells. All donors qualified as healthy HIV-negative adults and had experienced no recent acute infections or vaccinations. Regarding the study as a whole: Rarefaction demonstrated incomplete sorted-subset sequencing despite large depth. The naive CD4 repertoires of several donors were compared, and roughly 5% of clonotypes were shared.

On this clone itself: The antigen is unknown.

In the authors' methods: Junction-only immunoSEQ data arrived without quality scores, meaning filtering differed. The assay was immunoSEQ multiplex PCR, and TCRdb's table has in-frame clones only and misses some. The V and J calls and clone size were taken over from that table, and D and trimming were inferred from the DNA. The sample records some 600,000 clones, around 96% being singletons. Sequences were obtained from naive CD8+ T cells sorted from blood. The clonotype originates from a woman aged 30 to 39 in good health. V usage is TRBV2 and J usage is TRBJ2-1, with 13 bases fitting TRBD2. This chain's CDR3 is CASSSTSGRALDNEQFF. The CDR3 nucleotides read TGTGCCAGCAGTAGTACTAGCGGGAGGGCCCTCGACAATGAGCAGTTCTTC. The variable domain in full, completed from reference TRBV2 and TRBJ2-1, reads EPEVTQTPSHQVTQMGQEVILRCVPISNHLYFYWYRQILGQKVEFLVSFYNNEISEKSEIFDDQFSVERPDGSNFTLKIRSTKLEDSAMYFCASSSTSGRALDNEQFFGPGTRLTVL.